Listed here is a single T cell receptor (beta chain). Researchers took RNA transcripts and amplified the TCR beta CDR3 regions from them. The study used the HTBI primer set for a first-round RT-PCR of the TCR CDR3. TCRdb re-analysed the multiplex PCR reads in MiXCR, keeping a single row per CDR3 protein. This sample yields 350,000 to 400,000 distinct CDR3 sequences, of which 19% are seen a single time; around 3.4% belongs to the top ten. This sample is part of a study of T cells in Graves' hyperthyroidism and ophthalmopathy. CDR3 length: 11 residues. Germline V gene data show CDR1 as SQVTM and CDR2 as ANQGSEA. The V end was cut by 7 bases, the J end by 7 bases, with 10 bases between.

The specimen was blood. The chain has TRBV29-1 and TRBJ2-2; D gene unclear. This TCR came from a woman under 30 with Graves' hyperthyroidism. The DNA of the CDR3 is TGCAGCGAAGATCCCGGCGGGGAGCTGTTTTTT. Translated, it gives CSEDPGGELFF.